These 31 T cell receptor beta chains came from one sample sequenced in a study of T-cell memory formation after mild COVID-19. One entry per CDR3 protein results from TCRdb running MiXCR on the 5' RACE reads. The sample lists 400,000 to 550,000 distinct CDR3 sequences, around a quarter seen once, with around 13% in the top ten. Sequencing used PBMCs or a T cell subset sorted from them (not recorded which). These receptors were obtained from an adult woman who had mild COVID-19 (a few samples of this study predate the infection). Cell type and time point are not known.

This chain joins TRBV6-2 or TRBV6-3 and TRBJ2-7, with TRBD1 matching 10 bases. CDR1 is MNHEY, CDR2 SVGEGT, per germline. The CDR3 is made up of 14 amino acids. V shed 4 bases and J 6 bases; nucleotides not matched to a gene: 6. This CDR3 is CASSFRDRGFEQYF. CDR3 nucleotides: TGTGCCAGCAGTTTCCGGGACAGGGGATTCGAGCAGTACTTC.

The chain is built from TRBV20-1 and TRBJ2-2, with D perhaps TRBD2 (5 bases). CDR1 and CDR2 (germline): DFQATT, SNEGSKA (reference sequence). The V and J ends lost 0 bases and 3 bases respectively, with 11 bases between them. There are 15 residues in the CDR3. The CDR3 reads CSARDPSGDTGELFF. The DNA of the CDR3 is TGCAGTGCTAGAGATCCGAGCGGTGACACCGGGGAGCTGTTTTTT.

This clonotype was seen a handful of times. The V and J genes are TRBV6-6 and TRBJ1-5; D not certain. This CDR3 region has 12 residues. Looked up from germline, CDR1 is MNHNY and CDR2 is SVGAGI (reference sequence). Trimming cost V 8 bases and J 6 bases, with 11 bases left between them. CDR3 region: CASGSPLQPQHF. The CDR3 DNA is TGTGCCAGCGGGAGTCCCCTTCAGCCCCAGCATTTT.

This clonotype has only a few counts. J is TRBJ1-4 and V is TRBV6-6, with no clear D. With 2 bases removed from V and 0 bases from J, the gap between germline ends came to 10 bases. Germline-derived CDR1 and CDR2 are MNHNY and SVGAGI (reference sequence). The CDR3 loop spans 16 amino acids. CDR3 sequence: CASSYGGSATNEKLFF. CDR3 bases: TGTGCCAGCAGTTACGGAGGGAGTGCAACTAATGAAAAACTGTTTTTT.

In nucleotides, the CDR3 is TGTGCCAGCAGCTCGGGACTAGCTTCACCGGGCATTCAGTACTTC. Protein: CASSSGLASPGIQYF. This chain links TRBV5-5 with TRBJ2-4; 9 nucleotides match TRBD2. V shed 3 bases and J 9 bases; nucleotides not matched to a gene: 10. The CDR3 runs to 15 residues. The V gene's germline CDR1 is SGHKS and CDR2 YYEKEE (reference sequence).

In its sample, this clonotype was seen a few times. V and J are TRBV27 and TRBJ2-3, with D uncertain. CDR3 length equals 15 residues. The V end was cut by 3 bases, the J end by 5 bases, with 15 bases between. Germline V gene lookup returns CDR1 MNHEY and CDR2 SMNVEV (reference sequence). CDR3 in amino acids: CASSLVVGFGDTQYF. In DNA, the CDR3 is TGTGCCAGCAGTTTGGTAGTAGGGTTCGGAGATACGCAGTATTTT.

The rearrangement joins TRBV29-1 to TRBJ2-7; 9 nucleotides align to TRBD2. Trimming removed 0 bases from V and 7 bases from J; junction bases left unmatched: 13. The CDR3 length is 16 residues. The germline V gene has CDR1 SQVTM and CDR2 ANQGSEA. CDR3 residues: CSVEDRSSGASEEQYF. The DNA of the CDR3 is TGCAGCGTTGAAGATCGTTCTAGCGGGGCCTCGGAGGAGCAGTACTTC.

In its sample, this clonotype was seen a few times. The chain combines TRBV20-1 with TRBJ2-7, with D uncertain. Germline-derived CDR1 and CDR2 are DFQATT and SNEGSKA (reference sequence). This CDR3 spans 12 amino acids. Trimming removed 0 bases at V and 6 bases at J, with 9 bases between. In nucleotides, the CDR3 is TGCAGTGCTAGAGATCTGACTTCCGAGCAGTACTTC. It encodes CSARDLTSEQYF.

This clonotype was observed a handful of times. CDR3 nucleotide sequence: TGTGCCAGCAGCCAAGTAGGCAACTCCTACGAGCAGTACTTC. Translated, it gives CASSQVGNSYEQYF. This sequence joins TRBV4-2 and TRBJ2-7; D ambiguous. The CDR3 length is 14 residues. The germline V and J ends were trimmed by 1 base and 0 bases, with 7 bases remaining between them. Germline V gene lookup returns CDR1 LGHNA and CDR2 YNFKEQ.

Only a few counts were recorded for this clonotype. The chain recombines TRBV4-2 with TRBJ2-7; TRBD2 might be the D (5 bases). The V gene lost 4 bases and the J gene lost 0 bases, with 16 bases spanning the gap. Germline-derived CDR1 and CDR2 are LGHNA and YNFKEQ. The CDR3 loop spans 16 amino acids. The CDR3 DNA sequence: TGTGCCAGCAGCCCTCACCTAGTAGCGTCCTCCTACGAGCAGTACTTC. It translates to CASSPHLVASSYEQYF.

This chain uses TRBV7-9 with TRBJ2-7; possible D gene TRBD1, 6 bases. The ends were cut back, 4 bases at V and 0 bases at J, with 10 bases in the middle. The germline CDR1 and CDR2 sequences are SEHNR and FQNEAQ (reference sequence). CDR3 size: 14 residues. The CDR3 loop is CASSSQDSSYEQYF. The CDR3 coding sequence is TGTGCCAGCAGCTCCCAGGACAGCTCCTACGAGCAGTACTTC.

The chain couples TRBV7-2 to TRBJ2-7; D uncertain. CDR1 is SGHTA and CDR2 is FQGNSA in the germline V gene. The V gene lost 2 bases and the J gene lost 1 base, with 6 bases spanning the gap. The CDR3 loop spans 13 amino acids. The CDR3 bases are TGTGCCAGCAGCTTAATGGATTCCTACGAGCAGTACTTC. Encoded protein: CASSLMDSYEQYF.

The rearrangement links TRBV6-5 to TRBJ1-5; TRBD1 aligns across 9 bases. The germline V gene has CDR1 MNHEY and CDR2 SVGAGI. J was trimmed by 0 bases and V by 5 bases; bases with no gene match: 11. This CDR3 has 18 residues. In DNA form, the CDR3 reads TGTGCCAGCAGTGAGGGACAGGGCGCGCGGGTTAGCAATCAGCCCCAGCATTTT. This codes for CASSEGQGARVSNQPQHF.

V gene TRBV30 combines with J gene TRBJ2-1; 7 positions agree with TRBD2. The length of the CDR3 is 12 residues. Germline V gene sequence: CDR1 GTSNPN, CDR2 SVGIG (reference sequence). J gave up 6 bases and V 4 bases, and 3 bases lay outside the gene matches. CDR3 sequence: CAWTSGLNEQFF. In DNA, the CDR3 is TGTGCCTGGACTAGCGGCCTCAATGAGCAGTTCTTC. The full variable domain, rest sourced from reference TRBV30 and TRBJ2-1, is SQTIHQWPATLVQPVGSPLSLECTVEGTSNPNLYWYRQAAGRGLQLLFYSVGIGQISSEVPQNLSASRPQDRQFILSSKKLLLSDSGFYLCAWTSGLNEQFFGPGTRLTVL.

This chain connects TRBV11-2 to TRBJ1-4, with 8 bases matching TRBD1. CDR1 and CDR2 from the germline V gene are SGHAT and FQNNGV. The CDR3 spans 15 residues. The junction had 4 bases not matched to a gene; V was cut back by 3 bases and J by 4 bases. CDR3 sequence: CASSLGTGYNEKLFF. The CDR3 DNA follows: TGTGCCAGCAGCTTGGGGACAGGCTATAATGAAAAACTGTTTTTT.

This clonotype was seen only a few times. The chain has TRBV6-1 and TRBJ1-5, with a tentative D call TRBD1 (5 bases). Germline V gene data show CDR1 as MNHNS and CDR2 as SASEGT. The CDR3 spans 14 residues. Trimming took 5 bases from V and 8 from J, leaving 16 bases between them. The DNA of the CDR3 is TGTGCCAGCAGTCTCTCGGGACGTCGGGAGCCCCAGCATTTT. This gives the protein CASSLSGRREPQHF.

This clonotype has a single count. V and J are TRBV6-5 and TRBJ2-1; D remains ambiguous. The CDR3 has 11 amino acids. The ends were cut back, 8 bases at V and 7 bases at J, with 9 bases in the middle. Germline V gene lookup returns CDR1 MNHEY and CDR2 SVGAGI. CDR3 DNA sequence: TGTGCCAGCGGTAGGTGGAATGAGCAGTTCTTC. It specifies CASGRWNEQFF.

The V call is TRBV20-1, the J call TRBJ2-7; a possible D gene is TRBD2 (6 bases). Germline V lookup: CDR1 DFQATT, CDR2 SNEGSKA (reference sequence). The V gene lost 3 bases and the J gene lost 2 bases, with 17 bases spanning the gap. The CDR3 contains 15 residues. CDR3 sequence (DNA): TGCAGTGCTAGTTCGCGGGATGTGGGCCCCTACGAGCAGTACTTC. This codes for CSASSRDVGPYEQYF.

The chain employs TRBV6-5 and TRBJ2-1, with a weak D call TRBD1 (6 bases). The germline gives CDR1 MNHEY, CDR2 SVGAGI. This CDR3 has 14 amino acids. Trimming removed 0 bases from V and 7 bases from J, with 10 bases in between. CDR3 in DNA: TGTGCCAGCAGTTACTCCCCCAGGGGAAATGAGCAGTTCTTC. Translating gives CASSYSPRGNEQFF.

The V call is TRBV7-9, the J call TRBJ1-2; D remains unclear. The CDR3 runs to 16 residues. Germline V gene lookup returns CDR1 SEHNR and CDR2 FQNEAQ (reference sequence). Trimming pared 5 bases from V and 0 bases from J, leaving 16 bases between. CDR3 in DNA: TGTGCCAGCAGCCCCGTCTGGAGGGCGACTAACTATGGCTACACCTTC. It is translated as CASSPVWRATNYGYTF.

Ten or more counts support this clonotype. This sequence joins TRBV20-1 and TRBJ2-3; 8 nucleotides line up with TRBD2. J gave up 4 bases and V 5 bases, and 11 bases lay outside the gene matches. Germline assignment: CDR1 DFQATT and CDR2 SNEGSKA (reference sequence). The CDR3 extends over 15 amino acids. The CDR3 sequence: CSAPLSGDLADTQYF. In DNA, the CDR3 is TGCAGTGCTCCCCTTAGCGGGGATTTGGCAGATACGCAGTATTTT.

The V and J genes are TRBV5-1 and TRBJ2-5, with D perhaps being TRBD1 or TRBD2 (5 bases each). CDR1 is SGHRS, CDR2 YFSETQ, per germline. Trimming shortened V by 4 bases and J by 5 bases, and 18 bases separated the two germline ends. This CDR3 is built from 15 residues. The DNA for the CDR3 is TGCGCCAGCAGCGCCGGGGCCCTCGTTGGGGAGACCCAGTACTTC. Residues: CASSAGALVGETQYF.

This clonotype was counted between two and nine times. The rearrangement joins TRBV7-8 to TRBJ2-2; D gene uncertain. CDR1 SGHVS and CDR2 FQNEAQ come from the germline V gene. This CDR3 has 17 residues. Trimming pared 5 bases from V and 0 bases from J, leaving 16 bases between. Here the CDR3 DNA reads TGTGCCAGCAGCCCCCAGTCGGTCGTCTCGAACACCGGGGAGCTGTTTTTT. Its translation is CASSPQSVVSNTGELFF.

This clonotype was seen a few times. The CDR3 loop reads CATSGQGTGLGNEQFF. For the CDR3, the DNA is TGTGCCACCAGTGGCCAAGGGACAGGGCTGGGCAATGAGCAGTTCTTC. The rearrangement links TRBV24-1 to TRBJ2-1; 9 nucleotides align to TRBD1. After removal of 5 bases from V and 6 bases from J, the junction contained 10 bases not matched to a gene. The CDR3 length is 16 residues. The germline gives CDR1 KGHDR, CDR2 SFDVKD.

The chain recombines TRBV24-1 with TRBJ2-5; D is undetermined. The germline V gene has CDR1 KGHDR and CDR2 SFDVKD. The germline V and J ends were trimmed by 1 base and 3 bases, with 2 bases remaining between them. There are 12 residues in the CDR3. The CDR3 region is CATSDFKETQYF. As DNA, the CDR3 is TGTGCCACCAGTGATTTTAAAGAGACCCAGTACTTC.

A few counts support this clonotype. J is TRBJ2-7 and V is TRBV9; 12 bases fit TRBD2. This CDR3 comprises 18 residues. With V trimmed by 0 bases and J by 3 bases, 10 bases remained unmatched. Germline V gene lookup returns CDR1 SGDLS and CDR2 YYNGEE. Written as DNA, the CDR3 is TGTGCCAGCAGCGTAGGTCCGACTAGCGGGGGACGCCTCTACGAGCAGTACTTC. It is translated as CASSVGPTSGGRLYEQYF.

V is TRBV10-3 and J is TRBJ2-1; 9 bases are shared with TRBD1. The CDR3 length is 14 residues. V shed 6 bases and J 6 bases; nucleotides not matched to a gene: 6. Germline values: CDR1 ENHRY, CDR2 SYGVKD. This CDR3 is CAIREDRGVNEQFF. The CDR3 DNA follows: TGTGCCATCAGAGAGGACAGGGGAGTCAATGAGCAGTTCTTC.

V gene TRBV19 combines with J gene TRBJ2-2; D assignment may be TRBD1 or TRBD2 (5 bases each). Trimming stripped 6 bases from V and 3 bases from J, with 14 bases between. CDR3 length: 15 amino acids. Germline V lookup: CDR1 LNHDA, CDR2 SQIVND (reference sequence). The DNA of the CDR3 is TGTGCCAGTAGCCCGGGACCAATCTACACCGGGGAGCTGTTTTTT. Translation: CASSPGPIYTGELFF.

This clonotype was found a few times. The V gene is TRBV29-1, the J gene TRBJ2-7, with D hard to call. Trimming removed 5 bases from V and 0 bases from J, with 14 bases in between. In germline, CDR1 is SQVTM, CDR2 ANQGSEA. The CDR3 loop spans 14 amino acids. In DNA, the CDR3 is TGCAGCGTTCAAAGTCCCAGGAGCTCCTACGAGCAGTACTTC. This encodes CSVQSPRSSYEQYF.

This clonotype came up a few times. The rearrangement joins TRBV20-1 to TRBJ2-5; no reliable D call. V lost 0 bases and J lost 2, with 13 bases in between. The length of the CDR3 is 15 residues. CDR1 DFQATT and CDR2 SNEGSKA come from the germline V gene (reference sequence). CDR3 loop: CSARDLSQYQETQYF. The CDR3 DNA reads as TGCAGTGCTAGAGATCTCTCTCAATATCAAGAGACCCAGTACTTC.

There are a few counts of this clonotype. The chain uses TRBV6-1 and TRBJ2-1, with 9 bases fitting TRBD2. The CDR3 length is 17 residues. J lost 0 bases, V lost 2 bases, and 5 bases had no gene match. CDR1 is MNHNS, CDR2 SASEGT, per germline. CDR3 in amino acids: CASSELGGGGSYNEQFF. In DNA, the CDR3 is TGTGCCAGCAGTGAATTAGGCGGGGGGGGCTCCTACAATGAGCAGTTCTTC.